Listed here are 26 T cell receptor beta chains from one sample, sequenced in a study of blood T cell repertoires in COVID-19. Using immunoSEQ multiplex PCR, the repertoire was profiled, and TCRdb retains in-frame clones only, with some absent. Among 150,000 to 200,000 clones listed, roughly 91% were seen once. The specimen was peripheral blood. All receptors derive from a woman in her forties or fifties with acute or convalescent COVID-19.

V is TRBV6-5 and J is TRBJ2-1, with 7 bases aligning to TRBD1. This CDR3 is 15 amino acids long. Germline loops: CDR1 MNHEY, CDR2 SVGAGI. With 5 bases clipped from V and 6 bases from J, the junction kept 10 bases outside the gene matches. The CDR3 sequence: CASSRTGGVRNEQFF. DNA for the CDR3: TGTGCCAGCAGTCGGACAGGTGGGGTGCGCAATGAGCAGTTCTTC.

V and J are TRBV28 and TRBJ1-2; 8 bases agree with TRBD1. V gave up 5 bases and J gave up 8 bases; unmatched junction bases: 10. CDR3 length equals 14 residues. Germline CDR1 is MDHEN and CDR2 is SYDVKM. The DNA for the CDR3 is TGTGCCAGCAGTCCTCGGACAGGGTTCTACGGCTACACCTTC. Translating gives CASSPRTGFYGYTF.

V is TRBV15 and J is TRBJ1-1, with D unresolved. Germline V gene data show CDR1 as LNHNV and CDR2 as YYDKDF (reference sequence). This CDR3 is built from 14 residues. Deletions cut 0 bases from V and 4 bases from J, with 9 bases between. CDR3 sequence (DNA): TGTGCCACCAGCAGAGATCGGTTATTCACTGAAGCTTTCTTT. Amino acids: CATSRDRLFTEAFF.

Here the CDR3 DNA reads TGTGCCACCAGTGGCAAAGGGGCCTACACCGGGGAGCTGTTTTTT. It specifies CATSGKGAYTGELFF. The J gene is TRBJ2-2, the V gene TRBV24-1; D is possibly TRBD1 (5 bases). Germline values: CDR1 KGHDR, CDR2 SFDVKD. CDR3 length: 15 residues. V lost 5 bases and J 3 bases, leaving 12 bases between the germline ends.

V is TRBV4-1 and J is TRBJ1-2; D unresolved. From germline, CDR1 is MGHRA and CDR2 YSYEKL. V was shortened by 0 bases and J by 10 bases, with 12 bases between the two germline ends. The CDR3 is made up of 13 amino acids. The chain's CDR3 is CASSQDRGTDYTF. CDR3 coding DNA: TGCGCCAGCAGCCAAGATCGGGGAACGGACTACACCTTC.

The gene calls are TRBV28 and TRBJ1-1, with D unclear. CDR1 and CDR2 from the germline V gene are MDHEN and SYDVKM. This CDR3 comprises 17 residues. V shed 5 bases and J shed 1 base, with 20 bases lying between them. The DNA for the CDR3 is TGTGCCAGCAGTATTATCAGCTCCTCGGGAGAGAACACTGAAGCTTTCTTT. Protein: CASSIISSSGENTEAFF.

The count of this clone is one. The chain employs TRBV6-5 and TRBJ2-7, with D hard to call. Germline V gives CDR1 MNHEY, CDR2 SVGAGI. This CDR3 comprises 14 residues. Trimming pared 6 bases from V and 6 bases from J, leaving 18 bases between. The CDR3 region has the DNA TGTGCCAGCAGCCTTAACCTAGGTGTAGGCGAGCAGTACTTC. Protein product: CASSLNLGVGEQYF.

The chain joins TRBV3-1 (or the pseudogene TRBV3-2) to TRBJ2-4, with 7 bases matching TRBD1. Germline CDR1 is LGHDT and CDR2 is YNNKEL (reference sequence). The CDR3 is 16 amino acids. V was clipped by 2 bases and J by 0 bases; unmatched bases: 4. The CDR3 coding sequence is TGTGCCAGCAGCCAAAAGACAGGGCGAGCCAAAAACATTCAGTACTTC. Its protein is CASSQKTGRAKNIQYF.

The chain is built from TRBV7-2 and TRBJ2-7; no clear D. The germline gives CDR1 SGHTA, CDR2 FQGNSA. Trimming stripped 0 bases from V and 0 bases from J, with 3 bases between. The CDR3 is made up of 13 amino acids. The CDR3 sequence: CASSLAGSYEQYF. The CDR3 DNA reads as TGTGCCAGCAGCTTAGCCGGCTCCTACGAGCAGTACTTC.

The count of this clone is one. In DNA form, the CDR3 reads TGTGCCAGCAGCCCAACTATCATCGTCGCCGTTGGCCCGATGAACACTGAAGCTTTCTTT. Residues: CASSPTIIVAVGPMNTEAFF. The J gene is TRBJ1-1, the V gene TRBV28; D call uncertain. Germline values: CDR1 MDHEN, CDR2 SYDVKM. The CDR3 contains 20 residues. V was cut by 6 bases and J by 0 bases, with 29 bases left in between.

The rearrangement uses TRBV27 and TRBJ2-1; possible D gene TRBD1, 6 bases. Trimming shortened V by 6 bases and J by 5 bases, and 14 bases separated the two germline ends. From germline, CDR1 is MNHEY and CDR2 SMNVEV (reference sequence). This CDR3 comprises 14 residues. This CDR3 reads CASRINREHNEQFF. In nucleotides, the CDR3 is TGTGCCAGCAGAATCAACAGGGAGCACAATGAGCAGTTCTTC.

This rearrangement joins TRBV9 to TRBJ2-1; no reliable D call. There are 14 residues in the CDR3. The V end lost 2 bases, the J end lost 0 bases, and 6 bases lay between the germline ends. Germline CDR1 is SGDLS and CDR2 is YYNGEE. CDR3 in amino acids: CASSVTSSYNEQFF. The CDR3 DNA sequence: TGTGCCAGCAGCGTTACCAGCTCCTACAATGAGCAGTTCTTC.

The J gene is TRBJ1-2, the V gene TRBV7-8; 7 bases agree with TRBD1. Germline V gene lookup returns CDR1 SGHVS and CDR2 FQNEAQ. V shed 5 bases and J 2 bases; nucleotides not matched to a gene: 5. There are 14 residues in the CDR3. For the CDR3, the DNA is TGTGCCAGCAGCCCGGACAGGACAAACTATGGCTACACCTTC. It codes for CASSPDRTNYGYTF.

The genes are TRBV5-1 and TRBJ2-7; 8 positions match TRBD1. The CDR3 consists of 15 residues. Trimming took 1 base from V and 3 from J; bases not matched to a gene: 6. In germline, CDR1 is SGHRS, CDR2 YFSETQ. The CDR3 DNA follows: TGCGCCAGCAGCTTGCCAGGGGGCTCCGTCTACGAGCAGTACTTC. This sequence encodes CASSLPGGSVYEQYF.

This rearrangement joins TRBV4-1 to TRBJ1-6, with a possible D match to TRBD1 (6 bases). Germline lookup yields CDR1 MGHRA and CDR2 YSYEKL. The CDR3 loop spans 16 amino acids. Trimming shortened V by 4 bases and J by 7 bases, and 17 bases separated the two germline ends. The CDR3 nucleotides are TGCGCCAGCAGCCCAATTGGCAGGGGAGGGAATTCACCCCTCCACTTT. Its translation: CASSPIGRGGNSPLHF.

The rearrangement joins TRBV27 to TRBJ2-5; possible D gene TRBD2, 5 bases. Trimming removed 5 bases at V and 2 bases at J, with 9 bases between. The CDR3 extends over 13 amino acids. The germline V gene encodes CDR1 MNHEY and CDR2 SMNVEV (reference sequence). CDR3 in amino acids: CASSIERQETQYF. The CDR3 DNA sequence: TGTGCCAGCAGTATAGAGCGGCAAGAGACCCAGTACTTC.

The CDR3 is CASSQDLPSGGHPDTQYF. In DNA form, the CDR3 reads TGTGCCAGCAGCCAAGATCTGCCTAGCGGGGGCCATCCAGATACGCAGTATTTT. The V gene is TRBV3-1 (or the pseudogene TRBV3-2), the J gene TRBJ2-3, with 10 nucleotides matching TRBD2. Germline V gene data show CDR1 as LGHDT and CDR2 as YNNKEL (reference sequence). The junction had 10 bases not matched to a gene; V was cut back by 0 bases and J by 4 bases. CDR3 size: 18 residues.

The V call is TRBV29-1, the J call TRBJ2-5; the match to TRBD1 covers 9 bases. Germline-derived CDR1 and CDR2 are SQVTM and ANQGSEA. The CDR3 length is 13 residues. V shed 6 bases, J shed 4 bases, and the junction held 6 bases outside the gene matches. Here the CDR3 reads CSVRTGEGETQYF. The CDR3 DNA reads TGCAGCGTGCGGACAGGGGAAGGAGAGACCCAGTACTTC.

V is TRBV4-1 and J is TRBJ1-4, with D perhaps TRBD1 (5 bases). The CDR3 is 16 residues long. The germline V gene has CDR1 MGHRA and CDR2 YSYEKL. Trimming removed 1 base from V and 6 bases from J, with 15 bases in between. The CDR3 is CASSQGAGTGDEKLFF. The CDR3 nucleotides are TGCGCCAGCAGCCAAGGGGCCGGAACAGGAGATGAAAAACTGTTTTTT.

The chain recombines TRBV28 with TRBJ1-4; 9 bases are shared with TRBD1. This CDR3 has 20 residues. CDR1 and CDR2 from the germline V gene are MDHEN and SYDVKM. The V and J ends lost 1 base and 6 bases, in that order; junction bases with no gene match: 18. The CDR3 DNA is TGTGCCAGCAGTTTATATGGGGATTTGTTAGGGACAGGGACGTATGAAAAACTGTTTTTT. This translates into CASSLYGDLLGTGTYEKLFF.

This chain joins TRBV15 and TRBJ2-1; tentatively, D is TRBD2 (5 bases). V dropped 3 bases and J dropped 3 bases, with 15 bases sitting between them. This CDR3 has 16 amino acids. CDR1 is LNHNV, CDR2 YYDKDF, per germline (reference sequence). Here the CDR3 reads CATSSSTRRFYNEQFF. In nucleotides, the CDR3 is TGTGCCACCAGCAGCTCAACTAGACGATTCTACAATGAGCAGTTCTTC. Full variable domain (rest looked up from reference TRBV15 and TRBJ2-1): DAMVIQNPRYQVTQFGKPVTLSCSQTLNHNVMYWYQQKSSQAPKLLFHYYDKDFNNEADTPDNFQSRRPNTSFCFLDIRSPGLGDTAMYLCATSSSTRRFYNEQFFGPGTRLTVL.

The CDR3 DNA reads as TGTGCCAGCACCTTCGCAGGGGGTTCAGCATGGGGCTACACCTTC. Translated, it gives CASTFAGGSAWGYTF. The chain links TRBV9 to TRBJ1-2; 7 positions match TRBD1. Germline trimming cut 6 bases from V and 8 bases from J; bases unmatched to any gene: 16. Germline V gives CDR1 SGDLS, CDR2 YYNGEE. There are 15 residues in the CDR3.

The chain couples TRBV2 to TRBJ1-1; D may be TRBD1 (6 bases). The germline CDR1 and CDR2 sequences are SNHLY and FYNNEI. Trimming shortened V by 6 bases and J by 0 bases, and 17 bases separated the two germline ends. There are 16 residues in the CDR3. The DNA of the CDR3 is TGTGCCAGCAGGAGGAGGGGGGGAGGCATGAACACTGAAGCTTTCTTT. This translates into CASRRRGGGMNTEAFF.

Only a few counts were recorded for this clone. This sample also contains other DNA sequences that code for the same CDR3. This chain joins TRBV4-1 and TRBJ1-3; D is undetermined. Trimming removed 0 bases from V and 2 bases from J, with 8 bases in between. Germline CDR1 MGHRA, CDR2 YSYEKL. CDR3 length: 15 residues. The CDR3 coding sequence is TGCGCCAGCAGCCAAGAAGCGGTTGCTGGAAACACCATATATTTT. This gives the protein CASSQEAVAGNTIYF.

The V call is TRBV4-2, the J call TRBJ1-3, with 9 bases aligning to TRBD1. Germline CDR1 and CDR2: LGHNA and YNFKEQ. The CDR3 is 19 amino acids. J was trimmed by 0 bases and V by 1 base; bases with no gene match: 10. CDR3 sequence (DNA): TGTGCCAGCAGCCAAGGATTCCTGGGACAGGGCGGCTCTGGAAACACCATATATTTT. This translates into CASSQGFLGQGGSGNTIYF.

The chain joins TRBV5-7 to TRBJ2-7, with D maybe TRBD2 (5 bases). TRBV5-7 is noted as an ORF with a role that remains uncertain. Trimming pared 3 bases from V and 3 bases from J, leaving 10 bases between. The CDR3 consists of 13 residues. This chain's CDR3 is CASSSGSDYEQYF. DNA of the CDR3: TGTGCCAGCAGCTCCGGTAGCGACTACGAGCAGTACTTC.